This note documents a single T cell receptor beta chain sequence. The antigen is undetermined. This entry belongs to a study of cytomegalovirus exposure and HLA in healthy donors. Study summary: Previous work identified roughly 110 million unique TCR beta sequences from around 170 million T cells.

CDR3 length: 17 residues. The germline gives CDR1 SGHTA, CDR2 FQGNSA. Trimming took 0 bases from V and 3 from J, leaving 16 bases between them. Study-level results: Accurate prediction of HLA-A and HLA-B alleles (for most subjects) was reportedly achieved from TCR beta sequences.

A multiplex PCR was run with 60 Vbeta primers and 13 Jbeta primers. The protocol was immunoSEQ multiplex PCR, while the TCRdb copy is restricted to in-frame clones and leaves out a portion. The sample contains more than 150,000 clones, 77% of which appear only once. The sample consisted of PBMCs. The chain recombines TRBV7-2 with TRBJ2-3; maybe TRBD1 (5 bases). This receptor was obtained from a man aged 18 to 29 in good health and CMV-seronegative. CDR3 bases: TGTGCCAGCAGCTTAGCAGGATCAGGGATTGGGACAGATACGCAGTATTTT. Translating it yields CASSLAGSGIGTDTQYF.